A single sample gave rise to the 27 T cell receptor beta chains below, sequenced in a study of CD8+ T cells in alopecia areata. Treatment described: oral pan-JAK inhibitor, 5-10 mg twice daily. cDNA reverse transcribed from extracted RNA served as the sequencing template. Data came from immunoSEQ multiplex PCR; TCRdb stores just in-frame clones and leaves some out. The sample lists 95,000 to 150,000 clones; around 60% were seen once. Sequencing was performed on CD4+ T cells sorted from blood, taken at week 4, from a patient treated with tofacitinib. The receptors here all came from a human donor with alopecia areata.

V is TRBV19 and J is TRBJ2-5, with TRBD1 matching 7 bases. This CDR3 comprises 14 residues. Germline lookup yields CDR1 LNHDA and CDR2 SQIVND (reference sequence). Germline trimming cut 5 bases from V and 5 bases from J; bases unmatched to any gene: 8. The CDR3: CASSSTGLEETQYF. The CDR3 coding sequence is TGTGCCAGTAGTTCGACAGGGCTCGAGGAGACCCAGTACTTC.

The genes are TRBV7-2 and TRBJ2-1; possible D gene TRBD1, 5 bases. This CDR3 comprises 15 residues. V lost 5 bases and J 3 bases, leaving 14 bases between the germline ends. Germline values: CDR1 SGHTA, CDR2 FQGNSA. CDR3 protein: CASSTPRQLYNEQFF. The CDR3 region has the DNA TGTGCCAGCAGCACCCCGCGACAGCTCTACAATGAGCAGTTCTTC.

For this clone: A read error may produce the germline difference seen at one junction end. The V and J genes are TRBV14 and TRBJ2-3, with D unresolved. The CDR3 extends over 13 amino acids. The germline V gene has CDR1 SGHDN and CDR2 FVKESK. The CDR3 bases are TGTGCCAGCAGCCAAGACGGCACAAATACGCAGTATTTT. Amino acids: CASSQDGTNTQYF. Complete variable domain (other parts from reference TRBV14 and TRBJ2-3): EAGVTQFPSHSVIEKGQTVTLRCDPISGHDNLYWYRRVMGKEIKFLLHFVKESKQDESGMPNNRFLAERTGGTYSTLKVQPAELEDSGVYFCASSQDGTNTQYFGPGTRLTVL.

This clone was found a few times. The gene calls are TRBV5-4 and TRBJ1-1; D is uncertain. Deletions cut 1 base from V and 4 bases from J, with 8 bases between. Germline V gives CDR1 SGHNT, CDR2 YYREEE (reference sequence). The length of the CDR3 is 13 residues. For the CDR3, the DNA is TGTGCCAGCAGCTTGCGGCGTGGCACTGAAGCTTTCTTT. The encoded protein is CASSLRRGTEAFF.

This clone has just a few counts. This rearrangement joins TRBV19 to TRBJ2-3; TRBD1 matches 8 bases. Per the germline V gene, CDR1 is LNHDA and CDR2 is SQIVND (reference sequence). The J segment lost 3 bases and the V segment lost 5 bases, leaving 4 bases of the junction unmatched. The length of the CDR3 is 14 residues. This CDR3 reads CASSARQGTDTQYF. The CDR3 bases are TGTGCCAGTAGTGCCCGACAGGGGACAGATACGCAGTATTTT. The whole variable domain, filled in from reference TRBV19 and TRBJ2-3, reads DGGITQSPKYLFRKEGQNVTLSCEQNLNHDAMYWYRQDPGQGLRLIYYSQIVNDFQKGDIAEGYSVSREKKESFPLTVTSAQKNPTAFYLCASSARQGTDTQYFGPGTRLTVL.

The chain has TRBV6-6 and TRBJ1-2; possibly TRBD1 for D (5 bases). The CDR3 covers 14 residues. The V gene's germline CDR1 is MNHNY and CDR2 SVGAGI (reference sequence). V lost 2 bases, J lost 4 bases, and 11 bases lay in between. The CDR3 loop reads CASSYRDGPYGYTF. In DNA form, the CDR3 reads TGTGCCAGCAGTTACAGGGACGGACCCTATGGCTACACCTTC.

This rearrangement joins TRBV7-9 to TRBJ2-1; 9 nucleotides agree with TRBD1. This CDR3 comprises 14 residues. The V segment lost 1 base and the J segment 10 bases; nucleotides outside the gene matches: 5. The germline V gene encodes CDR1 SEHNR and CDR2 FQNEAQ (reference sequence). In DNA, the CDR3 is TGTGCCAGCAGCTTAGGGACAGGGGCGCGGGAGCAGTTCTTC. Translated, it gives CASSLGTGAREQFF.

As concerns this clone: One junction end disagrees with the germline gene, perhaps due to a read error. The chain couples TRBV5-4 to TRBJ2-7; 9 bases map to TRBD1. CDR1 SGHNT and CDR2 YYREEE come from the germline V gene (reference sequence). The CDR3 is made up of 15 amino acids. The CDR3, as DNA: TGTGCCAGCAGCTACAAACAGGGGGCTGGGGACGAGCAGCACTTC. Translation gives CASSYKQGAGDEQHF.

The CDR3, as DNA: TGCAGCGTTGAAAGACAGGTCTATGGCTACACCTTC. Translating it yields CSVERQVYGYTF. This rearrangement joins TRBV29-1 to TRBJ1-2; tentative D call: TRBD1 (6 bases). The germline V and J ends were trimmed by 2 bases and 4 bases, with 8 bases remaining between them. The germline V gene has CDR1 SQVTM and CDR2 ANQGSEA. The CDR3 has 12 amino acids.

This clone turned up a few times. V and J are TRBV20-1 and TRBJ2-5; the D is unclear. This CDR3 has 11 amino acids. The germline V gene encodes CDR1 DFQATT and CDR2 SNEGSKA (reference sequence). CDR3 residues: CSSRLGTTQYF. Here the CDR3 DNA reads TGCAGCTCCCGACTGGGTACGACCCAGTACTTC.

The chain couples TRBV30 to TRBJ2-1, with a tentative D call TRBD1 (6 bases). The CDR3 runs 12 residues. V dropped 8 bases and J dropped 6 bases, with 14 bases sitting between them. The germline V gene encodes CDR1 GTSNPN and CDR2 SVGIG (reference sequence). The CDR3 here is CAGTRGGNEQFF. The CDR3 nucleotides are TGTGCCGGGACCCGAGGGGGCAATGAGCAGTTCTTC.

V is TRBV5-1 and J is TRBJ2-5; the D call may be TRBD1 or TRBD2 (5 bases each). The CDR3 has 15 residues. Trimming pared 3 bases from V and 3 bases from J, leaving 15 bases between. Germline CDR1 and CDR2: SGHRS and YFSETQ. The CDR3 here is CASSSTSGTEETQYF. For the CDR3, the DNA is TGCGCCAGCAGCTCCACGAGTGGGACGGAAGAGACCCAGTACTTC. The complete variable domain, with remaining parts taken from reference TRBV5-1 and TRBJ2-5, reads KAGVTQTPRYLIKTRGQQVTLSCSPISGHRSVSWYQQTPGQGLQFLFEYFSETQRNKGNFPGRFSGRQFSNSRSEMNVSTLELGDSALYLCASSSTSGTEETQYFGPGTRLLVL.

This clone was found a few times. At one end the junction does not follow the germline gene, possibly because of a read error. The chain recombines TRBV7-6 with TRBJ2-7; D is unclear. Germline loops: CDR1 SGHVS, CDR2 FNYEAQ. The CDR3 spans 12 residues. DNA of the CDR3: TGTGCCAGCAGCTTAAATCGATACACCGTCGACTTC. It translates to CASSLNRYTVDF.

This chain links TRBV9 with TRBJ2-1; 7 bases match TRBD1. In germline, CDR1 is SGDLS, CDR2 YYNGEE. J gave up 5 bases and V 4 bases, and 12 bases lay outside the gene matches. This CDR3 has 16 amino acids. The CDR3 protein is CASSFFDGTADNEQFF. CDR3 sequence (DNA): TGTGCCAGCAGCTTTTTCGACGGGACAGCCGACAATGAGCAGTTCTTC.

This chain links TRBV6-5 with TRBJ1-1; D is perhaps TRBD1 (5 bases). This CDR3 comprises 14 residues. The germline V gene encodes CDR1 MNHEY and CDR2 SVGAGI. Trimming pared 2 bases from V and 6 bases from J, leaving 13 bases between. The CDR3 DNA reads TGTGCCAGCAGTTACCCGGGGGGGACCGCTGAAGCTTTCTTT. Its translation is CASSYPGGTAEAFF.

The gene calls are TRBV5-1 and TRBJ1-1, with 9 nucleotides matching TRBD1. Per germline, CDR1 SGHRS and CDR2 YFSETQ. V was pared by 3 bases and J by 6 bases, with 6 bases of the junction left unmatched. This CDR3 has 14 residues. Written as DNA, the CDR3 is TGCGCCAGCAGCTCCGGGACAGGGTTGGCTGAAGCTTTCTTT. It specifies CASSSGTGLAEAFF.

J is TRBJ2-6 and V is TRBV5-1; D unresolved. Germline lookup yields CDR1 SGHRS and CDR2 YFSETQ. The CDR3 is made up of 16 amino acids. Trimming left V 0 bases short and J 0 bases short, with 7 bases between. CDR3 amino acids: CASSLEWSSGANVLTF. The CDR3 DNA reads as TGCGCCAGCAGCTTGGAGTGGAGCTCTGGGGCCAACGTCCTGACTTTC. The whole variable domain, remainder taken from reference TRBV5-1 and TRBJ2-6, is KAGVTQTPRYLIKTRGQQVTLSCSPISGHRSVSWYQQTPGQGLQFLFEYFSETQRNKGNFPGRFSGRQFSNSRSEMNVSTLELGDSALYLCASSLEWSSGANVLTFGAGSRLTVL.

V gene TRBV5-1 combines with J gene TRBJ2-7, with D uncertain. Between the trimmed V and J ends, which lost 0 bases and 1 base, there was a span of 8 bases. CDR1 is SGHRS and CDR2 is YFSETQ in the germline V gene. The CDR3 sequence is 14 residues long. The CDR3 sequence: CASSLGSLSYEQYF. In DNA, the CDR3 is TGCGCCAGCAGCTTGGGGTCTCTTTCCTACGAGCAGTACTTC. Full variable domain (rest looked up from reference TRBV5-1 and TRBJ2-7): KAGVTQTPRYLIKTRGQQVTLSCSPISGHRSVSWYQQTPGQGLQFLFEYFSETQRNKGNFPGRFSGRQFSNSRSEMNVSTLELGDSALYLCASSLGSLSYEQYFGPGTRLTVT.

This clone was detected once. The chain recombines TRBV19 with TRBJ2-1, with a weak D call TRBD1 (6 bases). V lost 10 bases to trimming and J lost 5 bases, with 18 bases between them. CDR3 size: 14 residues. Germline CDR1 and CDR2: LNHDA and SQIVND (reference sequence). CDR3: CATVQGRGNNEQFF. The CDR3, as DNA: TGTGCCACCGTACAGGGAAGAGGGAACAATGAGCAGTTCTTC.

The chain uses TRBV6-6 and TRBJ2-7, with D uncertain. The V and J ends lost 2 bases and 6 bases respectively, with 8 bases between them. Germline CDR1 is MNHNY and CDR2 is SVGAGI (reference sequence). This CDR3 contains 12 residues. CDR3 sequence reads: CASSYDLVEQYF. The CDR3 nucleotides read TGTGCCAGCAGTTACGACTTAGTCGAGCAGTACTTC.

In nucleotides, the CDR3 is TGTGCCAGCAGCGTAGTCGCCGGGGAGCTGTTTTTT. It encodes CASSVVAGELFF. This chain joins TRBV9 and TRBJ2-2; no clear D gene. Trimming shortened V by 0 bases and J by 6 bases, and 3 bases separated the two germline ends. The CDR3 extends over 12 amino acids. Germline CDR1 is SGDLS and CDR2 is YYNGEE. Complete variable domain (other parts from reference TRBV9 and TRBJ2-2): DSGVTQTPKHLITATGQRVTLRCSPRSGDLSVYWYQQSLDQGLQFLIQYYNGEERAKGNILERFSAQQFPDLHSELNLSSLELGDSALYFCASSVVAGELFFGEGSRLTVL.

The gene calls are TRBV30 and TRBJ1-5; the D is unclear. CDR1 is GTSNPN and CDR2 is SVGIG in the germline V gene (reference sequence). CDR3 length: 15 amino acids. Deletions cut 2 bases from V and 7 bases from J, with 18 bases between. DNA for the CDR3: TGTGCCTGGAGTAAGGATAGCGTGACTCTACAGCCCCAGCATTTT. It yields the protein CAWSKDSVTLQPQHF.

The chain uses TRBV9 and TRBJ1-4; the match to TRBD1 covers 7 bases. The CDR3 has 14 amino acids. The germline gives CDR1 SGDLS, CDR2 YYNGEE. V lost 5 bases and J lost 7; bases outside the gene matches: 8. The CDR3, as DNA: TGTGCCAGCAGTGCGACAGGGTTGGGTGAAAAACTGTTTTTT. Its translation: CASSATGLGEKLFF.

This clone has just a few counts. The rearrangement uses TRBV7-7 and TRBJ2-2, with 9 bases that match TRBD2. V lost 5 bases and J lost 0; bases outside the gene matches: 13. This CDR3 comprises 19 residues. Germline CDR1 reads SSHAT; CDR2 reads FNYEAQ (reference sequence). CDR3: CASSPHPAGGLTNTGELFF. As DNA, the CDR3 is TGTGCCAGCAGCCCCCACCCAGCGGGGGGATTGACGAACACCGGGGAGCTGTTTTTT. The full variable domain, its missing parts supplied by reference TRBV7-7 and TRBJ2-2, is GAGVSQSPRYKVTKRGQDVTLRCDPISSHATLYWYQQALGQGPEFLTYFNYEAQPDKSGLPSDRFSAERPEGSISTLTIQRTEQRDSAMYRCASSPHPAGGLTNTGELFFGEGSRLTVL.

The rearrangement links TRBV10-3 to TRBJ2-7, with TRBD2 matching over 11 bases. CDR3 length: 18 amino acids. CDR1 ENHRY and CDR2 SYGVKD come from the germline V gene. V trimming: 4 bases; J trimming: 7 bases; junction bases outside the gene matches: 18. As DNA, the CDR3 is TGTGCCATCAGTGGTGGCTTAGCGGGAGGGCTCCAGTCGTTTGAGCAGTACTTC. Protein sequence: CAISGGLAGGLQSFEQYF.

J is TRBJ1-4 and V is TRBV4-3; possible D gene TRBD1, 5 bases. Germline CDR1 reads LGHNA; CDR2 reads YSLEER. Trimming stripped 0 bases from V and 2 bases from J, with 10 bases between. The CDR3 is made up of 16 amino acids. The CDR3 DNA follows: TGCGCCAGCAGCCAAGATCGGGCAGGGACTAATGAAAAACTGTTTTTT. Its translation: CASSQDRAGTNEKLFF.

This clone showed up just once. The chain employs TRBV28 and TRBJ1-1; no definite D call. The CDR3 is 14 amino acids. Germline CDR1 and CDR2: MDHEN and SYDVKM. The V end was cut by 3 bases, the J end by 0 bases, with 8 bases between. CDR3 in DNA: TGTGCCAGCAGTTTTGGGCACTTGAACACTGAAGCTTTCTTT. As protein: CASSFGHLNTEAFF.